One sample yielded the 25 T cell receptor beta chains listed below, sequenced in a study of T cell responses to AZD1222 COVID-19 vaccine. The data were produced by immunoSEQ multiplex PCR, yet TCRdb's version contains in-frame clones alone and is incomplete. The data show more than 110,000 clones, roughly 89% seen once. The sample consisted of peripheral blood, taken on day 0 of AZD1222 vaccination. The source is an adult in good health.

The rearrangement links TRBV18 to TRBJ2-5; perhaps TRBD1 as D (6 bases). Trimming took 4 bases from V and 5 from J, leaving 14 bases between them. CDR1 is KGHSH and CDR2 is LQKENI in the germline V gene. The CDR3 has 14 residues. CDR3 in amino acids: CASSQQGQGETQYF. Here the CDR3 DNA reads TGTGCCAGCTCACAACAGGGCCAGGGGGAGACCCAGTACTTC.

The V gene is TRBV4-1, the J gene TRBJ1-5, with 8 bases matching TRBD1. Germline V CDR1 and CDR2: MGHRA, YSYEKL. The CDR3 has 17 residues. V lost 4 bases and J lost 3; bases outside the gene matches: 11. The CDR3 reads CASSLDREWQDNQPQHF. DNA for the CDR3: TGCGCCAGCAGCCTGGACAGGGAATGGCAGGACAATCAGCCCCAGCATTTT.

This chain joins TRBV24-1 and TRBJ1-4; D not certain. The germline V and J ends were trimmed by 3 bases and 4 bases, with 26 bases remaining between them. CDR3 size: 20 residues. The germline V gene has CDR1 KGHDR and CDR2 SFDVKD. CDR3 loop: CATSDPKSLGFWENNEKLFF. The CDR3 nucleotides are TGTGCCACCAGTGATCCCAAGAGTCTGGGGTTCTGGGAAAATAATGAAAAACTGTTTTTT.

This sequence joins TRBV6-5 and TRBJ2-7; TRBD2 agrees at 7 bases. The CDR3 loop spans 14 amino acids. The V segment lost 6 bases and the J segment 6 bases; nucleotides outside the gene matches: 11. Per the germline V gene, CDR1 is MNHEY and CDR2 is SVGAGI. The CDR3 is CASRAGRLTGEQYF. CDR3 in DNA: TGTGCCAGCAGAGCGGGACGCCTCACGGGCGAGCAGTACTTC.

The gene calls are TRBV10-3 and TRBJ1-2; D perhaps matches TRBD1 (5 bases). Looked up from germline, CDR1 is ENHRY and CDR2 is SYGVKD. V was clipped by 4 bases and J by 4 bases, with 13 bases between them. This CDR3 is built from 14 residues. CDR3 loop: CAISVNWDGYGYTF. CDR3 sequence (DNA): TGTGCCATCAGTGTGAACTGGGACGGCTATGGCTACACCTTC.

V and J are TRBV12-3 or TRBV12-4 and TRBJ1-1; D gene unclear. This CDR3 has 13 residues. V lost 1 base and J lost 5, with 8 bases in between. The CDR3: CASSLGQWTEAFF. CDR3 bases: TGTGCCAGCAGTTTAGGTCAGTGGACTGAAGCTTTCTTT.

The chain employs TRBV27 and TRBJ2-7, with D perhaps TRBD2 (6 bases). CDR1 and CDR2 from the germline V gene are MNHEY and SMNVEV (reference sequence). The V gene lost 4 bases and the J gene lost 4 bases, with 14 bases spanning the gap. The CDR3 loop spans 14 amino acids. CDR3 residues: CASSSRLGSYEQYF. The CDR3 DNA sequence: TGTGCCAGCAGTTCAAGACTAGGCTCATACGAGCAGTACTTC.

This clone was recorded only once. The V call is TRBV5-6, the J call TRBJ2-3, with TRBD2 identical over 7 bases. The CDR3 is made up of 16 amino acids. J gave up 2 bases and V 4 bases, and 10 bases lay outside the gene matches. The germline V gene has CDR1 SGHDT and CDR2 YYEEEE. The CDR3 coding sequence is TGTGCCAGCAGCCCCACTAACGGGAGGTTCACAGATACGCAGTATTTT. This gives the protein CASSPTNGRFTDTQYF. The variable domain in full, completed from reference TRBV5-6 and TRBJ2-3, reads DAGVTQSPTHLIKTRGQQVTLRCSPKSGHDTVSWYQQALGQGPQFIFQYYEEEERQRGNFPDRFSGHQFPNYSSELNVNALLLGDSALYLCASSPTNGRFTDTQYFGPGTRLTVL.

The gene calls are TRBV28 and TRBJ2-1; TRBD2 agrees at 9 bases. Germline CDR1 reads MDHEN; CDR2 reads SYDVKM. The CDR3 is 15 amino acids. The V and J ends lost 8 bases and 4 bases, in that order; junction bases with no gene match: 9. CDR3 nucleotide sequence: TGTGCCAGCGGAGCGGGAGGAATAGGGTACAATGAGCAGTTCTTC. This sequence encodes CASGAGGIGYNEQFF.

This clone was seen a single time. The chain has TRBV29-1 and TRBJ1-1; D remains unclear. Germline assignment: CDR1 SQVTM and CDR2 ANQGSEA. CDR3 length: 13 residues. Trimming left V 7 bases short and J 3 bases short, with 15 bases between. The CDR3 sequence is CSASEGRHTEAFF. DNA of the CDR3: TGCAGCGCTTCGGAGGGCCGGCACACTGAAGCTTTCTTT.

The chain couples TRBV18 to TRBJ2-7; TRBD1 agrees at 12 bases. The germline V gene has CDR1 KGHSH and CDR2 LQKENI. Germline trimming cut 4 bases from V and 1 base from J; bases unmatched to any gene: 2. There are 15 residues in the CDR3. CDR3 amino acids: CASSRGQGASYEQYF. DNA of the CDR3: TGTGCCAGCTCACGGGGACAGGGGGCGTCCTACGAGCAGTACTTC.

This clone was detected a few times. The CDR3 protein is CASSFGSRYSEAFF. For the CDR3, the DNA is TGTGCCAGCAGTTTTGGCTCCCGGTATTCCGAAGCTTTCTTT. The genes are TRBV28 and TRBJ1-1; D gene unclear. The germline V and J ends were trimmed by 3 bases and 8 bases, with 16 bases remaining between them. The CDR3 spans 14 residues. Germline assignment: CDR1 MDHEN and CDR2 SYDVKM.

CDR3 sequence reads: CASSSGWGNTEAFF. CDR3 sequence (DNA): TGTGCCAGCAGCTCGGGATGGGGGAACACTGAAGCTTTCTTT. The chain recombines TRBV11-2 with TRBJ1-1; D ambiguous. The CDR3 loop spans 14 amino acids. V gave up 4 bases and J gave up 1 base, with 10 bases separating them. CDR1 and CDR2 (germline): SGHAT, FQNNGV.

This clone was recorded only once. The V gene is TRBV28, the J gene TRBJ2-7; TRBD2 agrees at 7 bases. There are 15 residues in the CDR3. V was clipped by 6 bases and J by 1 base; unmatched bases: 9. Germline V gene lookup returns CDR1 MDHEN and CDR2 SYDVKM. CDR3 coding DNA: TGTGCCAGCAGCCCTGGGGGGGTTCTTTCCTACGAGCAGTACTTC. The encoded protein is CASSPGGVLSYEQYF.

The J gene is TRBJ1-6, the V gene TRBV28; D gene ambiguous. Trimming shortened V by 5 bases and J by 6 bases, and 5 bases separated the two germline ends. The CDR3 spans 12 residues. The V gene's germline CDR1 is MDHEN and CDR2 SYDVKM. The CDR3 sequence is CASSILNSPLHF. The CDR3 coding sequence is TGTGCCAGCAGTATCCTTAATTCACCCCTCCACTTT.

The CDR3 DNA follows: TGTGCCAGCAGCTCTCAGGGAAAAGCTAACTATGGCTACACCTTC. It specifies CASSSQGKANYGYTF. The gene calls are TRBV7-8 and TRBJ1-2; possibly TRBD1 for D (5 bases). The length of the CDR3 is 15 residues. V lost 4 bases and J 0 bases, leaving 12 bases between the germline ends. Germline-derived CDR1 and CDR2 are SGHVS and FQNEAQ.

The V and J genes are TRBV28 and TRBJ2-7; a weak D match, TRBD2 (6 bases). Germline-derived CDR1 and CDR2 are MDHEN and SYDVKM. V was clipped by 5 bases and J by 2 bases, with 16 bases between them. This CDR3 contains 15 residues. Here the CDR3 DNA reads TGTGCCAGCAGTCCCTCGGGGCGGGACCCCTACGAGCAGTACTTC. It codes for CASSPSGRDPYEQYF. Drawing the rest from reference TRBV28 and TRBJ2-7, the complete variable domain is DVKVTQSSRYLVKRTGEKVFLECVQDMDHENMFWYRQDPGLGLRLIYFSYDVKMKEKGDIPEGYSVSREKKERFSLILESASTNQTSMYLCASSPSGRDPYEQYFGPGTRLTVT.

This rearrangement joins TRBV6-5 to TRBJ1-4; D possibly corresponds to TRBD1 (6 bases). The CDR3 is 15 amino acids. The germline gives CDR1 MNHEY, CDR2 SVGAGI. V lost 4 bases and J 6 bases, leaving 15 bases between the germline ends. The CDR3 DNA sequence: TGTGCCAGCAGTTCCCCTCAGGGGAATTATGAAAAACTGTTTTTT. Translating it yields CASSSPQGNYEKLFF.

The CDR3 loop reads CASSLGGVRPLHF. The CDR3 coding sequence is TGTGCCAGCAGTTTAGGTGGGGTTCGACCCCTCCACTTT. This chain links TRBV27 with TRBJ1-6, with unresolved D. Germline V lookup: CDR1 MNHEY, CDR2 SMNVEV (reference sequence). This CDR3 contains 13 residues. Deletions cut 2 bases from V and 12 bases from J, with 11 bases between.

V gene TRBV19 combines with J gene TRBJ2-3, with TRBD2 identical over 9 bases. CDR3 length: 15 residues. From germline, CDR1 is LNHDA and CDR2 SQIVND (reference sequence). Losses at the gene ends were 5 bases for V and 4 bases for J; bases not matched to a gene: 7. In DNA, the CDR3 is TGTGCCAGTAGTGGGGCGGGAGGGCACCCAGATACGCAGTATTTT. Translation: CASSGAGGHPDTQYF.

The rearrangement joins TRBV24-1 to TRBJ1-2; the D is unclear. Germline CDR1 KGHDR, CDR2 SFDVKD. This CDR3 comprises 14 residues. The germline V and J ends were trimmed by 3 bases and 8 bases, with 15 bases remaining between them. CDR3 sequence reads: CATSDPDIQQGYTF. The CDR3 DNA sequence: TGTGCCACCAGTGATCCAGACATACAGCAGGGCTACACCTTC.

The chain is built from TRBV11-1 and TRBJ2-7; D possibly corresponds to TRBD2 (5 bases). Trimming removed 1 base at V and 1 base at J, with 11 bases between. Germline CDR1 reads SGHAT; CDR2 reads FQDESV (reference sequence). This CDR3 region has 15 residues. CDR3 sequence: CASSLGGLPSYEQYF. CDR3 sequence (DNA): TGTGCCAGCAGCTTAGGCGGGTTGCCTTCCTACGAGCAGTACTTC.

V is TRBV4-1 and J is TRBJ1-5; D is unresolved. CDR1 and CDR2 (germline): MGHRA, YSYEKL. The V end was cut by 0 bases, the J end by 0 bases, with 6 bases between. The CDR3 sequence is 15 residues long. For the CDR3, the DNA is TGCGCCAGCAGCCAAGAACGGGTTAGCAATCAGCCCCAGCATTTT. This codes for CASSQERVSNQPQHF.

The chain carries TRBV20-1 and TRBJ2-7; 7 positions match TRBD2. This CDR3 contains 14 residues. J lost 3 bases, V lost 3 bases, and 8 bases had no gene match. Germline V lookup: CDR1 DFQATT, CDR2 SNEGSKA (reference sequence). CDR3 region: CSASGGSFDYEQYF. Written as DNA, the CDR3 is TGCAGTGCTAGTGGCGGGAGCTTCGACTACGAGCAGTACTTC.

This chain connects TRBV5-6 to TRBJ1-6; maybe TRBD1 (5 bases). The CDR3 is 16 residues long. V was shortened by 4 bases and J by 8 bases, with 19 bases between the two germline ends. CDR1 is SGHDT, CDR2 YYEEEE, per germline. The DNA for the CDR3 is TGTGCCAGCAGCCATCCACTTGGGGAGGGACATTCACCCCTCCACTTT. This encodes CASSHPLGEGHSPLHF.